This T cell receptor beta chain was documented in a study of regulatory T cells. The PCR used 52 TRBV and 13 TRBJ primers. Profiling relied on immunoSEQ multiplex PCR, and the TCRdb table lists in-frame clones only, not all of them. The data contain approximately 20,000 clones, 93% of them singletons. The CDR3 contains 13 residues. Germline-derived CDR1 and CDR2 are MNHNS and SASEGT. Autoimmunity was present in every CD3G-deficient patient, worse in two. The sequence was collected from a child aged 2-15 years with CD3G deficiency. The chain is built from TRBV6-1 and TRBJ2-7; TRBD2 matches 8 bases. What was sequenced was CD8+ T cells sorted from blood. This CDR3 reads CATRLAGSYEQYF. CDR3 DNA: TGTGCTACGCGGCTAGCGGGCTCCTACGAGCAGTACTTC.